The 9 T cell receptor beta chains below were found in one sample sequenced in a study of blood T cell repertoires in COVID-19. Clones were read by immunoSEQ multiplex PCR, and TCRdb kept only the in-frame ones, dropping some. The sample holds some 420,000 clones, over 75% seen once. The sequencing input was PBMCs or T cells enriched from blood (not recorded which). Source of these receptors: a man aged 30 to 39 who had recovered from COVID-19.

This chain joins TRBV5-4 and TRBJ1-2; D might be TRBD1 (6 bases). Germline V gene data show CDR1 as SGHNT and CDR2 as YYREEE (reference sequence). The ends were cut back, 2 bases at V and 4 bases at J, with 12 bases in the middle. CDR3 size: 14 residues. DNA of the CDR3: TGTGCCAGCAGCTTCCGGGACACCGGCTATGGCTACACCTTC. Residues: CASSFRDTGYGYTF.

The chain joins TRBV5-1 to TRBJ1-1; TRBD1 matches 7 bases. Germline values: CDR1 SGHRS, CDR2 YFSETQ. The CDR3 runs to 13 residues. The ends lost 7 bases at V and 8 bases at J; junction bases unmatched: 11. CDR3 sequence: CASPRGEPREAFF. In DNA form, the CDR3 reads TGCGCCAGCCCCAGGGGGGAGCCTAGGGAAGCTTTCTTT.

This clone came up once. The rearrangement joins TRBV30 to TRBJ2-3; maybe TRBD1 (6 bases). CDR3 length equals 12 residues. Between the trimmed V and J ends, which lost 4 bases and 3 bases, there was a span of 8 bases. Germline V lookup: CDR1 GTSNPN, CDR2 SVGIG (reference sequence). CDR3 sequence reads: CAWNRDTDTQYF. The CDR3 DNA follows: TGTGCCTGGAACAGGGATACAGATACGCAGTATTTT.

The gene calls are TRBV11-2 and TRBJ2-2; weak D call: TRBD2 (5 bases). The CDR3 covers 16 residues. V was shortened by 2 bases and J by 5 bases, with 15 bases between the two germline ends. CDR1 SGHAT and CDR2 FQNNGV come from the germline V gene. The CDR3 bases are TGTGCCAGCAGCTTACGTGGTAGCGCGATTACCGGGGAGCTGTTTTTT. Translated, it gives CASSLRGSAITGELFF.

The chain uses TRBV30 and TRBJ2-1, with 12 bases that match TRBD2. The CDR3 is made up of 13 amino acids. CDR1 is GTSNPN and CDR2 is SVGIG in the germline V gene (reference sequence). V shed 4 bases and J 6 bases; nucleotides not matched to a gene: 1. The CDR3 coding sequence is TGTGCCTGGACTAGCGGGGGGGGCAATGAGCAGTTCTTC. It codes for CAWTSGGGNEQFF.

The chain uses TRBV9 and TRBJ2-2; TRBD2 agrees at 8 bases. CDR1 and CDR2 from the germline V gene are SGDLS and YYNGEE. J gave up 6 bases and V 2 bases, and 12 bases lay outside the gene matches. The CDR3 covers 17 residues. CDR3 DNA sequence: TGTGCCAGCAGCGTCCGTAGTGCGGGGGGCGCCGCCGGGGAGCTGTTTTTT. Protein sequence: CASSVRSAGGAAGELFF.

The chain carries TRBV7-2 and TRBJ1-1, with 7 bases lining up with TRBD1. The CDR3 spans 13 residues. CDR1 SGHTA and CDR2 FQGNSA come from the germline V gene. The trim removed 4 bases at V and 6 bases at J, leaving 5 bases unmatched. The CDR3 is CASSSTGFAEAFF. CDR3 sequence (DNA): TGTGCCAGCAGCTCGACAGGGTTCGCTGAAGCTTTCTTT.

The chain couples TRBV6-5 to TRBJ2-7, with 7 bases lining up with TRBD1. V was pared by 7 bases and J by 4 bases, with 10 bases of the junction left unmatched. The CDR3 totals 14 residues. Germline CDR1 reads MNHEY; CDR2 reads SVGAGI. The CDR3: CASTRTGQGYEQYF. The DNA for the CDR3 is TGTGCCAGCACCAGGACAGGTCAGGGGTACGAGCAGTACTTC.

The chain has TRBV10-3 and TRBJ2-1, with D possibly TRBD1 on 6 matching bases. The CDR3 sequence is 14 residues long. The V gene's germline CDR1 is ENHRY and CDR2 SYGVKD. V shed 4 bases and J shed 4 bases, with 11 bases lying between them. In nucleotides, the CDR3 is TGTGCCATCAGTGGGCAGGACAGTTACAATGAGCAGTTCTTC. Encoded protein: CAISGQDSYNEQFF.